Sequencing of this T cell receptor beta chain was carried out in a study of OX40 agonist ivuxolimab in advanced cancers. Measured with immunoSEQ multiplex PCR; TCRdb has only the in-frame clones, and not every one. This sample has over 55,000 clones, with 75% to 85% found just once. CDR3 size: 11 residues. Germline lookup yields CDR1 MNHNS and CDR2 SASEGT. Sequenced material: CD4+ or CD8+ T cells sorted from blood, taken in a trial of the OX40 agonist ivuxolimab. The receptor was isolated from an adult with an advanced solid tumor such as melanoma, head and neck, liver or kidney cancer. The chain recombines TRBV6-1 with TRBJ2-5; 7 positions agree with TRBD1. The DNA end is a closer match to TRBJ2-7, so the J assignment may be wrong. The CDR3 here is CASRQGYEQYF. The CDR3 DNA reads as TGTGCCAGCCGACAGGGTTACGAGCAGTACTTC.